The 17 T cell receptor beta chains presented below share a single source sample, sequenced in a study of T-cell reconstitution after alpha-beta-depleted transplantation in children. This sample's TCRbeta library carried unique molecular identifier barcodes. TCRdb passed the PCR reads through MiXCR, listing each CDR3 protein once. The repertoire holds some 220,000 distinct CDR3 sequences, with around 9.6% as singletons. Source: PBMCs from the stem cell graft donor, taken from the stem cell graft. These receptors came from a human donor who donated a stem cell graft to a child with acute lymphoblastic leukemia.

This clonotype was observed at least ten times. The genes are TRBV7-8 and TRBJ2-2; TRBD1 matches at 7 bases. The junction had 0 bases not matched to a gene; V was cut back by 2 bases and J by 0 bases. The CDR3 extends over 15 amino acids. Per germline, CDR1 SGHVS and CDR2 FQNEAQ. The CDR3 DNA follows: TGTGCCAGCAGCTTACAGGGGGCGAACACCGGGGAGCTGTTTTTT. Protein product: CASSLQGANTGELFF.

Notes on this clonotype: Since a much larger clone is just one base distant, this may be a read error. The chain recombines TRBV4-3 with TRBJ2-1; no reliable D call. The CDR3 length is 19 residues. Germline assignment: CDR1 LGHNA and CDR2 YSLEER. Trimming left V 4 bases short and J 4 bases short, with 26 bases between. CDR3 coding DNA: TGCGCCAGCAGCCCAGAACGAACAGCGATCTCGCCCTTTTACAATGAGCAGTTCTTC. Amino acids: CASSPERTAISPFYNEQFF.

This clonotype has a handful of counts. The chain recombines TRBV29-1 with TRBJ1-2; D call uncertain. Deletions cut 6 bases from V and 0 bases from J, with 14 bases between. CDR1 is SQVTM, CDR2 ANQGSEA, per germline. The CDR3 runs to 14 residues. For the CDR3, the DNA is TGCAGCGTCCCACCGGGATTCCCTAACTATGGCTACACCTTC. Amino acid sequence: CSVPPGFPNYGYTF.

The chain couples TRBV5-5 to TRBJ1-1, with D unclear. This CDR3 region has 14 residues. In germline, CDR1 is SGHKS, CDR2 YYEKEE (reference sequence). Trimming took off 0 bases at V and 3 bases at J, with 9 bases between the two ends. The CDR3 region is CASSLAPYDTEAFF. The CDR3 DNA follows: TGTGCCAGCAGCTTGGCACCGTACGACACTGAAGCTTTCTTT.

This clonotype has a count of ten or more. The V gene is TRBV7-6, the J gene TRBJ2-1; D is unresolved. Trimming removed 5 bases from V and 1 base from J, with 3 bases in between. There are 12 residues in the CDR3. Germline CDR1 is SGHVS and CDR2 is FNYEAQ. In nucleotides, the CDR3 is TGTGCCAGCAGCATTTCCTACAATGAGCAGTTCTTC. It is translated as CASSISYNEQFF.

V gene TRBV20-1 combines with J gene TRBJ1-5; perhaps TRBD1 as D (6 bases). Germline CDR1 and CDR2: DFQATT and SNEGSKA (reference sequence). This CDR3 region has 15 residues. V was trimmed by 1 base and J by 3 bases, leaving 13 bases between them. The CDR3 DNA follows: TGCAGTGCTAGAGCTCCCAGGGGAGACAATCAGCCCCAGCATTTT. Residues: CSARAPRGDNQPQHF.

The chain recombines TRBV3-1 with TRBJ2-1; 10 bases line up with TRBD2. J gave up 7 bases and V 7 bases, and 16 bases lay outside the gene matches. Germline lookup yields CDR1 LGHDT and CDR2 YNNKEL (reference sequence). CDR3 length: 17 amino acids. For the CDR3, the DNA is TGTGCCAGCACCCCTATACCGAGCGGGGGGGCCTTGAATGAGCAGTTCTTC. Amino acids: CASTPIPSGGALNEQFF.

This clonotype has just a few counts. The V call is TRBV12-3 or TRBV12-4, the J call TRBJ1-1, with a possible D match to TRBD1 (5 bases). Trimming shortened V by 3 bases and J by 6 bases, and 8 bases separated the two germline ends. The CDR3 length is 12 residues. The chain's CDR3 is CASSFLGAEAFF. The CDR3 DNA reads as TGTGCCAGCAGTTTCTTGGGGGCTGAAGCTTTCTTT.

The genes are TRBV10-3 and TRBJ1-2; TRBD1 matches at 8 bases. With V trimmed by 4 bases and J by 1 base, 2 bases remained unmatched. Looked up from germline, CDR1 is ENHRY and CDR2 is SYGVKD. This CDR3 region has 14 residues. The DNA of the CDR3 is TGTGCCATCAGTGCCGACAGGGGTAACTATGGCTACACCTTC. Translation gives CAISADRGNYGYTF.

Only a few counts were recorded for this clonotype. This sequence joins TRBV6-5 and TRBJ2-2; D is undetermined. CDR3 size: 12 residues. Germline lookup yields CDR1 MNHEY and CDR2 SVGAGI. V dropped 7 bases and J dropped 3 bases, with 6 bases sitting between them. The DNA of the CDR3 is TGTGCCAGCATTGGCTACACCGGGGAGCTGTTTTTT. Protein product: CASIGYTGELFF.

This clonotype occurred a few times. J is TRBJ2-3 and V is TRBV4-3, with D perhaps matching TRBD2 (7 bases). V lost 5 bases to trimming and J lost 6 bases, with 15 bases between them. This CDR3 region has 14 residues. Germline lookup yields CDR1 LGHNA and CDR2 YSLEER. Written as DNA, the CDR3 is TGCGCCAGCAGCGGTAGGGGGGGAGTGGATACGCAGTATTTT. It specifies CASSGRGGVDTQYF.

In this sample, this clonotype turned up many times. The genes are TRBV4-1 and TRBJ1-2; 10 bases map to TRBD1. This CDR3 spans 17 amino acids. The germline gives CDR1 MGHRA, CDR2 YSYEKL. Trimming took 2 bases from V and 2 from J; bases not matched to a gene: 8. The CDR3 nucleotides are TGCGCCAGCAGCCAACCCGGCGGGACAGGGGCCAACTATGGCTACACCTTC. Protein sequence: CASSQPGGTGANYGYTF.

This clonotype was found a few times. A much larger clone sits a single nucleotide away, making a read error possible. The J gene is TRBJ2-7, the V gene TRBV11-3; no clear D. Per germline, CDR1 SGHNT and CDR2 YENEEA. The CDR3 consists of 12 residues. V lost 5 bases and J 0 bases, leaving 5 bases between the germline ends. CDR3 DNA: TGTGCCAGCAGCCACAGCTCCTACGAGCAGTACTTC. Translation: CASSHSSYEQYF.

This clonotype was seen a handful of times. CDR3 sequence reads: CATSKRTGEQPQHF. The CDR3 DNA reads as TGTGCCACCAGCAAACGGACAGGGGAGCAGCCCCAGCATTTT. The chain carries TRBV15 and TRBJ1-5; 9 bases match TRBD1. The CDR3 has 14 residues. The germline gives CDR1 LNHNV, CDR2 YYDKDF (reference sequence). V was clipped by 4 bases and J by 7 bases; unmatched bases: 5.

This clonotype has only a few counts. The rearrangement joins TRBV5-1 to TRBJ2-3; no definite D call. Germline V gene sequence: CDR1 SGHRS, CDR2 YFSETQ. Trimming removed 0 bases at V and 6 bases at J, with 8 bases between. The CDR3 spans 13 residues. CDR3 sequence (DNA): TGCGCCAGCAGCTTGGAAGTTGGGGATACGCAGTATTTT. This sequence encodes CASSLEVGDTQYF. The full variable domain, with the rest looked up from reference TRBV5-1 and TRBJ2-3, is KAGVTQTPRYLIKTRGQQVTLSCSPISGHRSVSWYQQTPGQGLQFLFEYFSETQRNKGNFPGRFSGRQFSNSRSEMNVSTLELGDSALYLCASSLEVGDTQYFGPGTRLTVL.

The chain joins TRBV11-2 to TRBJ2-3, with a possible D match to TRBD2 (6 bases). The CDR3 is made up of 15 amino acids. V lost 1 base and J 1 base, leaving 9 bases between the germline ends. Germline V lookup: CDR1 SGHAT, CDR2 FQNNGV. CDR3 in DNA: TGTGCCAGCAGCTTAGGCCCTAGCGGCACAGATACGCAGTATTTT. This encodes CASSLGPSGTDTQYF.

This clonotype was seen ten or more times. J is TRBJ2-5 and V is TRBV2; D gene uncertain. The germline V gene has CDR1 SNHLY and CDR2 FYNNEI. The CDR3 covers 11 residues. V was trimmed by 6 bases and J by 2 bases, leaving 4 bases between them. DNA of the CDR3: TGTGCCAGCAGGAGACAAGAGACCCAGTACTTC. Translated, it gives CASRRQETQYF.